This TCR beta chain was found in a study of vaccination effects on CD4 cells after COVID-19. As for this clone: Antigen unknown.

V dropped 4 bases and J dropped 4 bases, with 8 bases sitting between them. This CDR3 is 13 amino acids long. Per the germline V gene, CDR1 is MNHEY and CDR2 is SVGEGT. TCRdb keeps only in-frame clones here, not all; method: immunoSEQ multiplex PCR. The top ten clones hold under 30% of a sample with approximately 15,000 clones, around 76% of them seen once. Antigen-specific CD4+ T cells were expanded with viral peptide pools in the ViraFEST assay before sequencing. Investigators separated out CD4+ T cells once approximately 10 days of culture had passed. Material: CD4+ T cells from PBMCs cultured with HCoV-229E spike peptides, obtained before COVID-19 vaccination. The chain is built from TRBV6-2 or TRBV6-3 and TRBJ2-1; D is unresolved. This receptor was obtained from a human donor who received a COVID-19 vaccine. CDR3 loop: CASSSPNYNEQFF. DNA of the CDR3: TGTGCCAGCAGTTCCCCAAATTACAATGAGCAGTTCTTC.